A selection of T cell receptor beta chains follows, all from one sample in a study of CD8+CD57+ T cells in acquired aplastic anemia. One entry per CDR3 protein results from TCRdb running MiXCR on the reads. Of some 220,000 distinct CDR3 sequences in the sample, roughly 33% are singletons; the top ten hold around 1.1%. Sequencing was performed on sorted CD4+, CD8+, or CD8+CD57+ T cells (not recorded which) from PBMCs. Source of these receptors: a human donor in good health, serving as a control. CDR3s include the opening cysteine and the closing phenylalanine or tryptophan. The D gene is left open where the match is weak. Rows give clone size only sometimes, using once, few, many, or a class for an expanded clone.

>TRBJ2-1|NA|17|TRBV10-2|many
TGCGCCAGCAGTGACCGTCCTCCCTTCAGCTCCTACAATGAGCAGTTCTTC
CASSDRPPFSSYNEQFF
>TRBJ2-1|TRBD2|13|TRBV25-1|NA
TGTGCCAGCGGACTAGCGTCCCCCAATGAGCAGTTCTTC
CASGLASPNEQFF
>TRBJ2-5|NA|13|TRBV12-3/TRBV12-4|NA
TGTGCCAGCAGCCCCAAGGACGTGGAGACCCAGTACTTC
CASSPKDVETQYF
>TRBJ2-7|TRBD2|15|TRBV5-1|many
TGCGCCAGCAGCTTGGGTGCGGGAGGTGTCTACGAGCAGTACTTC
CASSLGAGGVYEQYF
>TRBJ1-2|NA|14|TRBV20-1|many
TGCAGTGCTAGCCTCCCGGGGCAGGGCTATGGCTACACCTTC
CSASLPGQGYGYTF
>TRBJ2-5|NA|14|TRBV7-9|many
TGTGCCAGCAGCTTAGATGCCTTTTTAGAGACCCAGTACTTC
CASSLDAFLETQYF
>TRBJ2-1|NA|15|TRBV15|many
TGTGCCACCAGCAGAGAAAGCGAATACTACAATGAGCAGTTCTTC
CATSRESEYYNEQFF
>TRBJ1-2|NA|13|TRBV12-3/TRBV12-4|many
TGTGCCAGCAGTTCCCGGGACTGGGATGGCTACACCTTC
CASSSRDWDGYTF
>TRBJ2-5|NA|15|TRBV7-9|NA
TGTGCCAGCAGCTTAGCCATCAGGCCCTTGGAGACCCAGTACTTC
CASSLAIRPLETQYF
>TRBJ2-3|NA|15|TRBV20-1|many
TGCAGTGCTAGATTGGTGGCTCAGAGCACAGATACGCAGTATTTT
CSARLVAQSTDTQYF
>TRBJ1-2|TRBD1|14|TRBV5-1|NA
TGCGCCAGCAGCGAGGACAGGTTCAACTATGGCTACACCTTC
CASSEDRFNYGYTF
>TRBJ2-5|NA|14|TRBV4-1|many
TGCGCCAGCAGCCGGAAGGGCGGCCAAGAGACCCAGTACTTC
CASSRKGGQETQYF
>TRBJ1-2|TRBD1|16|TRBV20-1|many
TGCAGTGCTAGATCAACTCCGGGACAGGGGAACTATGGCTACACCTTC
CSARSTPGQGNYGYTF
>TRBJ1-5|NA|15|TRBV25-1|many
TGTGCCAGCAGTGAATCTGCAGGGGCGGATCAGCCCCAGCATTTT
CASSESAGADQPQHF
>TRBJ1-1|TRBD1|15|TRBV2|many
TGTGCCAGCAAAAGACCGGGACAGGGGGGGACTGAAGCTTTCTTT
CASKRPGQGGTEAFF
>TRBJ1-5|NA|14|TRBV12-3/TRBV12-4|many
TGTGCCAGCAGTTTAGACAGGGAAGATCAGCCCCAGCATTTT
CASSLDREDQPQHF
>TRBJ1-1|NA|15|TRBV5-1|NA
TGCGCCAGCAGCTTGAGTGAAGGGAACCCGGGATCGGCTTTCTTT
CASSLSEGNPGSAFF
>TRBJ2-5|NA|13|TRBV2|few
TGTGCCAGCGAGTGGGGTGGAGAAGAGACCCAGTACTTC
CASEWGGEETQYF
>TRBJ1-2|NA|16|TRBV11-1|many
TGTGCCAGCAGCCCCCGGCCAGGGGCTCCCGCGGATGGCTACACCTTC
CASSPRPGAPADGYTF
>TRBJ2-7|TRBD1|14|TRBV25-1|NA
TGTGCCAGCGGACGACAGGGGGAGTCCTACGAGCAGTACTTC
CASGRQGESYEQYF
>TRBJ2-7|NA|11|TRBV24-1|NA
TGTGCCACCAGTGATCTAGACGAGCAGTACTTC
CATSDLDEQYF
>TRBJ2-7|NA|14|TRBV2|few
TGTGCCAGCAGTCCCGGGACGGATACCTACGAGCAGTACTTC
CASSPGTDTYEQYF
>TRBJ1-5|NA|14|TRBV4-1|few
TGCGCCAGCAGTGGGGGCGGGGGTTTTCTGCCCCAGCATTTT
CASSGGGGFLPQHF
>TRBJ1-1|NA|14|TRBV4-1|NA
TGCGCCAGCAGCACACCGCCTCGGGACACTGAAGCTTTCTTT
CASSTPPRDTEAFF
>TRBJ2-5|NA|12|TRBV7-9|many
TGTGCCAGCAGCTTACTCCCAGAGACCCAGTACTTC
CASSLLPETQYF
>TRBJ2-7|NA|16|TRBV4-1|once
TGCGCCAGCAGCCAGGAGATCGGACAGAACTCCTACGAGCAGTACTTC
CASSQEIGQNSYEQYF
>TRBJ1-2|NA|14|TRBV11-2|NA
TGTGCCAGCAACCCAACCGGGAGCCCCTATGGCTACACCTTC
CASNPTGSPYGYTF
>TRBJ1-4|NA|16|TRBV11-2|NA
TGTGCCAGCAGCCCCCATTGGGTTACAACTAATGAAAAACTGTTTTTT
CASSPHWVTTNEKLFF
>TRBJ1-2|NA|17|TRBV6-1|few
TGTGCCAGCAGTGAAAGCCTCGGGACCGAGCTACGGTATGGCTACACCTTC
CASSESLGTELRYGYTF
>TRBJ2-7|NA|15|TRBV10-2|many
TGCGCCAGCAGTGAGGGGCTCTCCTACCGCTACGAGCAGTACTTC
CASSEGLSYRYEQYF
>TRBJ1-2|NA|13|TRBV2|NA
TGTGCCAGCAGCTTATCGGCTCACAATGGCTACACCTTC
CASSLSAHNGYTF
>TRBJ2-7|TRBD1|13|TRBV6-1|NA
TGTGCCAGCAAAGTGACAGGGCCCTACGAGCAGTACTTC
CASKVTGPYEQYF
>TRBJ1-6|NA|15|TRBV6-1|many
TGTGCCAGCAGGAGGGTGGGACTCTATAATTCACCCCTCCACTTT
CASRRVGLYNSPLHF
>TRBJ2-1|NA|13|TRBV7-8|many
TGTGCCAGTGGAAACCACGGGTACAATGAGCAGTTCTTC
CASGNHGYNEQFF
>TRBJ1-2|TRBD1|15|TRBV2|many
TGTGCCAGCAGACTTGGACAGGAGACTAACTATGGCTACACCTTC
CASRLGQETNYGYTF
>TRBJ1-2|NA|15|TRBV4-1|many
TGCGCCAGCAGCCAAGAGCCAGTAGCTAACTATGGCTACACCTTC
CASSQEPVANYGYTF
>TRBJ2-3|NA|15|TRBV9|NA
TGTGCCAGCAGCGATACTAGACGGAGCTACGATACGCAGTATTTT
CASSDTRRSYDTQYF
>TRBJ2-7|TRBD2|17|TRBV5-4|many
TGTGCCAGCAGCTTGGTCACTAGCGGGAGCAGGTCCTACGAGCAGTACTTC
CASSLVTSGSRSYEQYF
>TRBJ2-3|TRBD2|16|TRBV4-2|many
TGTGCCAGCAGCCAACTAGCGGGGGGGGGCACAGATACGCAGTATTTT
CASSQLAGGGTDTQYF
>TRBJ2-2|NA|13|TRBV5-1|many
TGCGCCAGCAGCTTGAGGACGGTCGGGGAGCTGTTTTTT
CASSLRTVGELFF
>TRBJ2-4|TRBD1|16|TRBV20-1|NA
TGCAGTGCTAGAGGTGATGACAGGGGGAACAAAAACATTCAGTACTTC
CSARGDDRGNKNIQYF
>TRBJ2-5|TRBD1|16|TRBV6-5|few
TGTGCCAGCAGTTACCTCCCTGGACAGGGACAAGAGACCCAGTACTTC
CASSYLPGQGQETQYF
>TRBJ2-5|NA|12|TRBV20-1|many
TGCAGTGCTAGAGATTTAATAGGGACCCAGTACTTC
CSARDLIGTQYF
>TRBJ1-1|NA|17|TRBV6-5|once
TGTGCCAGCAGTAACGTCGCGTATGACGGGTCGAACACTGAAGCTTTCTTT
CASSNVAYDGSNTEAFF
>TRBJ1-2|NA|10|TRBV29-1|NA
TGCAGCGTTGATACGCTCGGCTACACCTTC
CSVDTLGYTF
>TRBJ1-3|TRBD1|16|TRBV20-1|many
TGCAGTGCTTTAGACAGGGTGGGGGACACTGGAAACACCATATATTTT
CSALDRVGDTGNTIYF
>TRBJ2-7|TRBD1|14|TRBV2|many
TGTGCCAGCAGTTTGGACAGGGGGCTAGACGAGCAGTACTTC
CASSLDRGLDEQYF
>TRBJ2-3|NA|15|TRBV20-1|NA
TGCAGTGCTAGAGATAGGATAATTAGTACAGATACGCAGTATTTT
CSARDRIISTDTQYF
>TRBJ2-7|NA|14|TRBV20-1|many
TGCAGTGCTAGAGTTGCGGCCGCCTCCTACGAGCAGTACTTC
CSARVAAASYEQYF
>TRBJ1-1|NA|12|TRBV20-1|many
TGCAGTGCGGCCCGGGCAAACACTGAAGCTTTCTTT
CSAARANTEAFF
>TRBJ1-3|TRBD1|14|TRBV12-3/TRBV12-4|many
TGTGCCAGCAGCCGTGACAGGGGACGGAACACCATATATTTT
CASSRDRGRNTIYF
>TRBJ2-3|NA|17|TRBV5-1|many
TGCGCCAGCAGCTTGTATGCCAGTCGATTTTGGTCAGATACGCAGTATTTT
CASSLYASRFWSDTQYF